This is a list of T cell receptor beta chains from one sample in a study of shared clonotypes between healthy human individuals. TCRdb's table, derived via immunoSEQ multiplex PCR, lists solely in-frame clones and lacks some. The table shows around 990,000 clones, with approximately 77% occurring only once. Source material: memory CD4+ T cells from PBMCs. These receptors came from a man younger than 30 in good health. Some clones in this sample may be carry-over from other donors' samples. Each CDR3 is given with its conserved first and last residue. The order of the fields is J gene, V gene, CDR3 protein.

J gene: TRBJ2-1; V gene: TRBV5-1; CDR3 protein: CASSKNRGLSYNEQFF
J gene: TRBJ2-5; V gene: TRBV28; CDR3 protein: CASSFNQGLAVETQYF
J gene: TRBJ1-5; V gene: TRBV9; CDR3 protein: CASSVDFKDQPQHF
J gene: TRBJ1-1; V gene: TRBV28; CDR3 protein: CASSSTTDMNTEAFF
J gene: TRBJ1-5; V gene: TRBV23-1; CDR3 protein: CASSQSRQGNTYSNQPQHF
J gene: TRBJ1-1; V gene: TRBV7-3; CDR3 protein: CASSSLGHTEAFF
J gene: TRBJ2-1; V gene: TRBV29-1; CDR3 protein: CSVLGGRARGNEQFF
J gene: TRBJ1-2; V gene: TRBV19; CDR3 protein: CASSIGGPYGYTF
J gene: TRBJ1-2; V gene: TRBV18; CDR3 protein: CASSPTTGDYGYTF
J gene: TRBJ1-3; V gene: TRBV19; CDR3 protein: CASSFATGFSGNTIYF
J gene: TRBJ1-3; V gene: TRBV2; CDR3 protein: CASSVIGGTGNTIYF
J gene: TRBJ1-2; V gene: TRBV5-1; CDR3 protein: CASSLGQGHGYTF
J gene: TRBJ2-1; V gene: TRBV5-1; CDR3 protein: CASSQSREQFF
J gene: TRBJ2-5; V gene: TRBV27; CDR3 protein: CASMSTGQGYKTQYF
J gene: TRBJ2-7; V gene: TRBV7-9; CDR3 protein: CASSLSGGPYEQYF
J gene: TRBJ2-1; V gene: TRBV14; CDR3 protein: CASSQGSGVYNEQFF
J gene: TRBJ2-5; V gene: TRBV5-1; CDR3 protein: CASSWAGETQYF
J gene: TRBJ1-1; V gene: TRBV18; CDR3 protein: CASSWDRATWNTEAFF
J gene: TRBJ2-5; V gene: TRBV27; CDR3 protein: CASSLLGETQYF
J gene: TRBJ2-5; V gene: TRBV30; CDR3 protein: CASTRTATQYF
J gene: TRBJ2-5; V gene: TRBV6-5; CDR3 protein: CASSYSRGRAGETQYF
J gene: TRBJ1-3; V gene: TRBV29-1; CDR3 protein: CSVGGDTIYF
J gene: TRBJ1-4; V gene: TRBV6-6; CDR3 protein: CASTPGREKLFF
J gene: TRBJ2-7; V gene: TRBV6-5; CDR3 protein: CASKLRGDSSYEQYF
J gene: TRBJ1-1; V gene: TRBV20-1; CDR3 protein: CSARYTEAFF
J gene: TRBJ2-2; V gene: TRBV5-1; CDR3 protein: CASGEGRSNGELFF
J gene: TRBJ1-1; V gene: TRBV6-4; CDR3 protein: CASSSGVNTEAFF
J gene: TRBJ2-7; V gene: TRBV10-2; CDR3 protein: CASSRGLRRGDEQYF
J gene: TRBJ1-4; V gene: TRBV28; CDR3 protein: CASSFRVRSEKLFF
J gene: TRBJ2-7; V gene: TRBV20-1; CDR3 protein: CSAPDRYEQYF
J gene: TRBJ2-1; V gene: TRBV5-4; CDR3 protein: CASSPQAHTYNEQFF